The sequence of this TCR beta chain was determined in a study of OX40 agonist ivuxolimab in advanced cancers. Study-level information: An agonistic human IgG2 monoclonal antibody against OX40 (CD134) was given. Study-level findings and limits: The CD4+ and CD8+ T cells in the blood had expanded clonally by week 6 at 0.1 to 3.0 mg/kg.

Method: immunoSEQ multiplex PCR; TCRdb's copy keeps in-frame clones and lacks some. In the table there are about 62,000 clones, around 84% of which are singletons. CDR1 MGHRA and CDR2 YSYEKL come from the germline V gene. The V segment lost 4 bases and the J segment 10 bases; nucleotides outside the gene matches: 16. The CDR3 has 16 amino acids. Systemic immunosuppression or a history of autoimmune disease excluded patients. Blood specimens came from baseline, cycle 4 day 1, and cycle 7 day 1. As to this clone: What it recognizes is unknown.

Specimen: CD4+ or CD8+ T cells sorted from blood, collected in a trial of the OX40 agonist ivuxolimab. This receptor was obtained from an adult with an advanced solid tumor such as melanoma, head and neck, liver or kidney cancer. The chain is built from TRBV4-1 and TRBJ2-1, with 7 positions matching TRBD1. For the CDR3, the DNA is TGCGCCAGCAGCCGCGGACCGGGACAGTCAGATGGGGAGCAGTTCTTC. Its translation: CASSRGPGQSDGEQFF.